This entry lists 14 T cell receptor beta chains sequenced from one sample in a study of T cells in localized non-small cell lung cancer. Sequenced by immunoSEQ multiplex PCR; TCRdb stores in-frame clones only, minus some. The repertoire includes 90,000 to 95,000 clones, approximately 86% of them detected once, and about 16% sits in the top ten. The sample was peripheral blood, taken before any cancer treatment. The receptors come from a man aged 35-69 years with stage I squamous cell lung carcinoma.

J is TRBJ1-2 and V is TRBV10-3; D gene uncertain. V lost 8 bases and J 4 bases, leaving 14 bases between the germline ends. Per the germline V gene, CDR1 is ENHRY and CDR2 is SYGVKD. The CDR3 consists of 13 residues. The CDR3 loop reads CAISPDGRYGYTF. The CDR3 DNA follows: TGTGCCATCTCTCCCGACGGGCGCTATGGCTACACCTTC.

This clone has only one observation. The chain combines TRBV7-2 with TRBJ1-1, with 8 bases lining up with TRBD1. CDR3 length: 15 residues. The germline V gene encodes CDR1 SGHTA and CDR2 FQGNSA. Trimming removed 4 bases from V and 2 bases from J; junction bases left unmatched: 6. In nucleotides, the CDR3 is TGTGCCAGCAGCTCCTGGACAGGGCTCAACACTGAAGCTTTCTTT. Encoded protein: CASSSWTGLNTEAFF.

This rearrangement joins TRBV11-2 to TRBJ1-4, with D uncertain. Trimming cost V 7 bases and J 3 bases, with 12 bases left between them. This CDR3 is 14 amino acids long. CDR1 is SGHAT and CDR2 is FQNNGV in the germline V gene. The CDR3 here is CASTLGLANEKLFF. CDR3 DNA: TGTGCCAGCACTCTGGGGTTGGCTAATGAAAAACTGTTTTTT.

This clone was counted a single time. The chain combines TRBV5-1 with TRBJ2-5, with D unclear. V lost 5 bases, J lost 1 base, and 6 bases lay in between. Germline V lookup: CDR1 SGHRS, CDR2 YFSETQ. The CDR3 consists of 12 residues. CDR3 sequence (DNA): TGCGCCAGCAGGATGGGCCAAGAGACCCAGTACTTC. Translated: CASRMGQETQYF.

The chain recombines TRBV5-4 with TRBJ1-1; D ambiguous. Germline V gives CDR1 SGHNT, CDR2 YYREEE (reference sequence). The CDR3 contains 12 residues. The germline V and J ends were trimmed by 2 bases and 6 bases, with 8 bases remaining between them. The CDR3 DNA follows: TGTGCCAGCAGCTTACTCACTTCTGAAGCTTTCTTT. Translation gives CASSLLTSEAFF. Full variable domain (missing parts from reference TRBV5-4 and TRBJ1-1): ETGVTQSPTHLIKTRGQQVTLRCSSQSGHNTVSWYQQALGQGPQFIFQYYREEENGRGNFPPRFSGLQFPNYSSELNVNALELDDSALYLCASSLLTSEAFFGQGTRLTVV.

This rearrangement joins TRBV10-1 to TRBJ2-5, with D unclear. With 6 bases removed from V and 2 bases from J, the gap between germline ends came to 10 bases. The CDR3 loop spans 13 amino acids. Germline V gives CDR1 WNHNN, CDR2 SYGVQD (reference sequence). CDR3 loop: CASSRTTQETQYF. In DNA form, the CDR3 reads TGCGCCAGCAGCAGGACCACTCAAGAGACCCAGTACTTC.

The chain couples TRBV4-2 to TRBJ1-2; 10 nucleotides match TRBD1. V dropped 0 bases and J dropped 8; count of bases not matched to a gene: 9. Germline-derived CDR1 and CDR2 are LGHNA and YNFKEQ. There are 16 residues in the CDR3. The CDR3 reads CASSQDIFGTGDGYTF. The CDR3 nucleotides read TGTGCCAGCAGCCAAGATATTTTCGGGACAGGGGACGGCTACACCTTC.

This clone was seen only a few times. This chain joins TRBV6-1 and TRBJ1-6, with D unresolved. This CDR3 is built from 14 residues. V gave up 5 bases and J gave up 8 bases, with 13 bases separating them. The V gene's germline CDR1 is MNHNS and CDR2 SASEGT. CDR3 region: CASSREGWDSPLHF. CDR3 nucleotides: TGTGCCAGCAGTAGGGAGGGATGGGATTCACCCCTCCACTTT.

The chain carries TRBV19 and TRBJ2-5; possibly TRBD1 for D (6 bases). The CDR3 extends over 14 amino acids. V was trimmed by 8 bases and J by 0 bases, leaving 13 bases between them. In germline, CDR1 is LNHDA, CDR2 SQIVND (reference sequence). CDR3 loop: CASGQTQYQETQYF. The CDR3 DNA is TGTGCCAGTGGACAGACACAGTACCAAGAGACCCAGTACTTC.

The chain recombines TRBV2 with TRBJ1-5; D might be TRBD1 (6 bases). This CDR3 is 16 amino acids long. CDR1 and CDR2 from the germline V gene are SNHLY and FYNNEI. V gave up 1 base and J gave up 3 bases, with 13 bases separating them. The CDR3 bases are TGTGCCAGCAGTGAAGAAGGAGGGGGGTTCAATCAGCCCCAGCATTTT. It encodes CASSEEGGGFNQPQHF. The complete variable domain, with remaining parts taken from reference TRBV2 and TRBJ1-5, reads EPEVTQTPSHQVTQMGQEVILRCVPISNHLYFYWYRQILGQKVEFLVSFYNNEISEKSEIFDDQFSVERPDGSNFTLKIRSTKLEDSAMYFCASSEEGGGFNQPQHFGDGTRLSIL.

The gene calls are TRBV4-1 and TRBJ1-6; D is possibly TRBD1 (6 bases). The germline V gene has CDR1 MGHRA and CDR2 YSYEKL. V lost 0 bases to trimming and J lost 7 bases, with 19 bases between them. The CDR3 length is 18 residues. The CDR3, as DNA: TGCGCCAGCAGCCAAGATGGGGCCTCGGGACACCTAAATTCACCCCTCCACTTT. Amino acids: CASSQDGASGHLNSPLHF.

This clone was picked up a small number of times. The V gene is TRBV7-9, the J gene TRBJ1-1, with a tentative D call TRBD1 (5 bases). In germline, CDR1 is SEHNR, CDR2 FQNEAQ (reference sequence). The CDR3 is 15 amino acids. The germline V and J ends were trimmed by 3 bases and 6 bases, with 17 bases remaining between them. The CDR3 bases are TGTGCCAGCAGCTTCCTTCTCACCCGGGGCGCTGAAGCTTTCTTT. This encodes CASSFLLTRGAEAFF.

V is TRBV15 and J is TRBJ1-1, with TRBD1 as a possible D gene (5 bases). CDR1 is LNHNV, CDR2 YYDKDF, per germline (reference sequence). V was clipped by 0 bases and J by 0 bases, with 17 bases between them. There are 18 residues in the CDR3. CDR3 DNA: TGTGCCACCAGCAGAGATATTGGAGTGAGGGGCATGAACACTGAAGCTTTCTTT. It is translated as CATSRDIGVRGMNTEAFF.

The V gene is TRBV5-1, the J gene TRBJ2-7, with D possibly being TRBD2 (5 bases). V lost 4 bases to trimming and J lost 4 bases, with 21 bases between them. Germline loops: CDR1 SGHRS, CDR2 YFSETQ. The CDR3 runs to 16 residues. The CDR3 is CASSTLPREQTYEQYF. The CDR3 DNA sequence: TGCGCCAGCAGCACCCTGCCCCGGGAACAGACTTACGAGCAGTACTTC.